This record covers a single TCR beta chain. This CDR3 contains 20 residues. The J segment lost 2 bases and the V segment lost 1 base, leaving 14 bases of the junction unmatched. Per the germline V gene, CDR1 is MDHEN and CDR2 is SYDVKM. The PCR had 60 Vbeta and 13 Jbeta primers. The assay was immunoSEQ multiplex PCR, and TCRdb's table has in-frame clones only and misses some. Among about 130,000 clones, roughly 79% were seen once, and the ten largest hold about 1.8%. The data derive from a study of cytomegalovirus exposure and HLA in healthy donors. This chain connects TRBV28 to TRBJ2-3; TRBD2 matches at 11 bases. The sample comprised PBMCs. The sequence came from a woman aged 45-59 years in good health and CMV-seronegative. The CDR3 loop is CASSLYALAGGPTLTDTQYF. The CDR3 bases are TGTGCCAGCAGTTTATACGCGCTAGCGGGAGGCCCTACCCTCACAGATACGCAGTATTTT. Complete variable domain (other parts from reference TRBV28 and TRBJ2-3): DVKVTQSSRYLVKRTGEKVFLECVQDMDHENMFWYRQDPGLGLRLIYFSYDVKMKEKGDIPEGYSVSREKKERFSLILESASTNQTSMYLCASSLYALAGGPTLTDTQYFGPGTRLTVL.